Reported below is one TCR beta chain. As yet, its antigen is unknown. Adult Caucasians living in Nashville, Tennessee made up all of the donors. CD4+ cell separation produced CD45RA+ naive and CD45RA-negative memory subsets. These data are taken from a study of shared clonotypes between healthy human individuals. Overall study results and limits: Clonotypes not shared had lower generation probabilities than those common to all four donors.

The V and J ends lost 4 bases and 5 bases, in that order; junction bases with no gene match: 11. The CDR3 loop spans 15 amino acids. CDR1 and CDR2 (germline): SGHRS, YFSETQ. 200 to 250 ng DNA, tens of thousands of T cell genomes, went into each sorted-subset replicate PCR. The repertoire was sequenced with immunoSEQ multiplex PCR; TCRdb's copy has only in-frame clones and lacks some. Altogether over a million clones are present, around 78% being singletons, with the ten largest covering around 0.47%. Sequencing was carried out using memory CD4+ T cells from PBMCs. The subset was: CD45RA-negative fraction. The receptor was derived from a man aged 18 to 29 in good health. Some clones in this sample may be carry-over from other donors' samples. This sequence joins TRBV5-1 and TRBJ2-5; 7 bases agree with TRBD1. CDR3 in amino acids: CASSTTGQLPETQYF. The CDR3 bases are TGCGCCAGCAGCACCACGGGACAGCTCCCGGAGACCCAGTACTTC.